The following is a T cell receptor beta chain sequence with its context. Antigen unknown. Trimming took 4 bases from V and 1 from J, leaving 9 bases between them. The CDR3 has 14 residues. Looked up from germline, CDR1 is SGHTA and CDR2 is FQGNSA. The data belong to a study of OX40 agonist ivuxolimab in advanced cancers. General observations from the study: Low normalized clonal expansion also occurred in some nonresponding patients.

TCRdb keeps only in-frame clones here, not all; method: immunoSEQ multiplex PCR. The sample has more than 60,000 clones, 94% seen once. This sequence originates from an adult with an advanced solid tumor such as melanoma, head and neck, liver or kidney cancer. The chain employs TRBV7-2 and TRBJ2-3; D is undetermined. Sequencing was performed on CD4+ or CD8+ T cells sorted from blood, taken in a trial of the OX40 agonist ivuxolimab. The DNA for the CDR3 is TGTGCCAGCAGCTCCGGTGGGGGCACAGATACGCAGTATTTT. Translating gives CASSSGGGTDTQYF.